This TCR beta chain stems from a study of T cell changes during pregnancy in multiple sclerosis. Germline lookup yields CDR1 SQVTM and CDR2 ANQGSEA. CDR3 length: 15 residues. Trimming removed 1 base from V and 4 bases from J; junction bases left unmatched: 8. This table comes from immunoSEQ multiplex PCR, and its TCRdb copy is limited to in-frame clones, with some not included. Of approximately 40,000 clones listed, around 90% were seen once; the top ten hold 0.9% to 1.5%. The chain employs TRBV29-1 and TRBJ2-7; 9 positions agree with TRBD1. Material: CD4+ T cells from peripheral blood mononuclear cells, obtained in the second trimester of pregnancy. The sequence derives from a female donor with multiple sclerosis, enrolled in a pregnancy study. The CDR3 protein is CSVEGPGTGRYEQYF. The CDR3 coding sequence is TGCAGCGTTGAAGGCCCCGGGACAGGGAGGTACGAGCAGTACTTC.